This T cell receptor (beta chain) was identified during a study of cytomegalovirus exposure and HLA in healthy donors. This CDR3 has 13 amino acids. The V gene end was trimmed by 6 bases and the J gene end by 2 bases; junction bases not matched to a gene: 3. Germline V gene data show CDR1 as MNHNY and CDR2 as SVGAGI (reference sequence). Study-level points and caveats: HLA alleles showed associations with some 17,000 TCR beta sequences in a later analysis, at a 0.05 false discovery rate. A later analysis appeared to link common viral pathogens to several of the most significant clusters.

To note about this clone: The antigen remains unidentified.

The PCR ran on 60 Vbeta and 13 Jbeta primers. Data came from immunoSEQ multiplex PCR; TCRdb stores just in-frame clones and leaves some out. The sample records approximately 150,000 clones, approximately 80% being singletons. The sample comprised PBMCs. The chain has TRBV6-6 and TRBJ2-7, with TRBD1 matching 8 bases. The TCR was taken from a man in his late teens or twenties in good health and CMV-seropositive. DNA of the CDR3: TGTGCCAGCAGACAGGACAGGGCCTACGAGCAGTACTTC. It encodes CASRQDRAYEQYF.